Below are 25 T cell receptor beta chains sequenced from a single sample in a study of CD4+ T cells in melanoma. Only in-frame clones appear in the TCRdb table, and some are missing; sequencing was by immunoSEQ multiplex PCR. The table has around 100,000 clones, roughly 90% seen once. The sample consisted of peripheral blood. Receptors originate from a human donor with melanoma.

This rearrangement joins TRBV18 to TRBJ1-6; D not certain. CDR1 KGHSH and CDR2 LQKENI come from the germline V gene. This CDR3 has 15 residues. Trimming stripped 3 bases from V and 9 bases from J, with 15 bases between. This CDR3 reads CASSPLEVSRSPLHF. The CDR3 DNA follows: TGTGCCAGCTCACCTTTGGAGGTTTCACGTTCACCCCTCCACTTT. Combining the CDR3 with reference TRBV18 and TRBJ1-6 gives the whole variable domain NAGVMQNPRHLVRRRGQEARLRCSPMKGHSHVYWYRQLPEEGLKFMVYLQKENIIDESGMPKERFSAEFPKEGPSILRIQQVVRGDSAAYFCASSPLEVSRSPLHFGNGTRLTVT.

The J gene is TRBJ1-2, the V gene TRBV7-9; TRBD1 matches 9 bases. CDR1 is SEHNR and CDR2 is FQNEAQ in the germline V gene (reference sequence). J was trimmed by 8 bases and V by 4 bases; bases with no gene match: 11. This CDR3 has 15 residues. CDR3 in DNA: TGTGCCAGCAGCTCCCGGGACAGGGAATTAGAAGGCTACACCTTC. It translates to CASSSRDRELEGYTF.

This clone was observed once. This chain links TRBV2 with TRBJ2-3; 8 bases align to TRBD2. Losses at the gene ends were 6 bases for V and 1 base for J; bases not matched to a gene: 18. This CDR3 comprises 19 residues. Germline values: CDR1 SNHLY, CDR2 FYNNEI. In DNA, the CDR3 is TGTGCCAGCAGGCTCACCCTACTGCGAGCGGGAGAGGGCACAGATACGCAGTATTTT. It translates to CASRLTLLRAGEGTDTQYF.

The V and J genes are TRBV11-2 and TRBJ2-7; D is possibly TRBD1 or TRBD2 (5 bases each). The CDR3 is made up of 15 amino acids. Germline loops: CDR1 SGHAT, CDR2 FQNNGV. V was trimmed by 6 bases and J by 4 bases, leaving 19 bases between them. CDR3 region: CASRNRGGGRYEQYF. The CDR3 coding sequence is TGTGCCAGCAGGAATAGGGGCGGAGGCAGATACGAGCAGTACTTC.

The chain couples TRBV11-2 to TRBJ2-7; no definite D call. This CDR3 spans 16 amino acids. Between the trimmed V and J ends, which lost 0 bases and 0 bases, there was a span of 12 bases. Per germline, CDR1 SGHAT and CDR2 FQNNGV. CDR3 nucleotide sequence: TGTGCCAGCAGCTTAGAGGCGAGCCTTAGCTCCTACGAGCAGTACTTC. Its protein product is CASSLEASLSSYEQYF.

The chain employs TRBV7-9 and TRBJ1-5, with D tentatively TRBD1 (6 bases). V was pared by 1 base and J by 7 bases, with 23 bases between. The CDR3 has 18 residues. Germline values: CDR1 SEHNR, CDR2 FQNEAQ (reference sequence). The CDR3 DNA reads TGTGCCAGCAGCTTAGGTGGGGTGGGGGCGCGAGGGTACCAGCCCCAGCATTTT. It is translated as CASSLGGVGARGYQPQHF.

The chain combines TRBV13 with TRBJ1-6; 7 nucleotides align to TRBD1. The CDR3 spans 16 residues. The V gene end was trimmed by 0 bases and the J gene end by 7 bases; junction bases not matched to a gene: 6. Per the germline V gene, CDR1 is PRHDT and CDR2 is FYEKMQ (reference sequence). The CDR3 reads CASSLGGQGGNSPLHF. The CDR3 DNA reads TGTGCCAGCAGCTTAGGCGGGCAGGGGGGCAATTCACCCCTCCACTTT.

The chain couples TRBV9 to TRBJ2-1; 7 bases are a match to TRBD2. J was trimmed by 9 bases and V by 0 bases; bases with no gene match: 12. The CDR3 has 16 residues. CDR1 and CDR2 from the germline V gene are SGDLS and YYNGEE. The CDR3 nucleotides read TGTGCCAGCAGCGTAGGGCTAGCGGCCGGCGGCCCTGAGCAGTTCTTC. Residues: CASSVGLAAGGPEQFF.

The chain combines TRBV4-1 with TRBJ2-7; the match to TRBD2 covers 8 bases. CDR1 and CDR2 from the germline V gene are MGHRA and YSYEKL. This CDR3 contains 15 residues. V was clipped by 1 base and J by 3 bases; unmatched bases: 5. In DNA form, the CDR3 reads TGCGCCAGCAGCCAAGTTATTAGCGGGATCTACGAGCAGTACTTC. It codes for CASSQVISGIYEQYF.

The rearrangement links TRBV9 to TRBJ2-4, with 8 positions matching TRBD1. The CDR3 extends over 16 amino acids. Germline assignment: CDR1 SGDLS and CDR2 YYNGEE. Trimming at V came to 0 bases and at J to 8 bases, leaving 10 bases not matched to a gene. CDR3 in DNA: TGTGCCAGCAGCGTAGCCGATGACAGGGGAGTGGACATTCAGTACTTC. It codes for CASSVADDRGVDIQYF.

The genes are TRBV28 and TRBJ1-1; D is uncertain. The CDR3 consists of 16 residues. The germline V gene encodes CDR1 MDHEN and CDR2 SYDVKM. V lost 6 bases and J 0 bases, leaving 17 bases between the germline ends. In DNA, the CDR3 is TGTGCCAGCAGCCAGCAGTCCCACGGCATGAACACTGAAGCTTTCTTT. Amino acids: CASSQQSHGMNTEAFF.

CDR3 in amino acids: CASSSGTSGMIGELFF. The CDR3 coding sequence is TGTGCCAGCAGCTCCGGGACTAGCGGGATGATCGGGGAGCTGTTTTTT. The chain is built from TRBV7-3 and TRBJ2-2, with TRBD2 identical over 13 bases. The CDR3 is 16 residues long. Germline V CDR1 and CDR2: SGHTA, FQGTGA. Germline trimming cut 4 bases from V and 7 bases from J; bases unmatched to any gene: 6.

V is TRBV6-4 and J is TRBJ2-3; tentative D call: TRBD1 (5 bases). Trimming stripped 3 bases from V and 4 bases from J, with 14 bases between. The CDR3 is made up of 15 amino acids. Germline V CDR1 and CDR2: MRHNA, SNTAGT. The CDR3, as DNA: TGTGCCAGCAGTGAAAGGGGAAAGAACGCAGATACGCAGTATTTT. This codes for CASSERGKNADTQYF.

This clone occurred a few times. The CDR3 region is CASSPGEGRNGELFF. The CDR3 coding sequence is TGTGCCAGCAGCCCAGGGGAGGGGAGGAACGGGGAGCTGTTTTTT. The chain combines TRBV9 with TRBJ2-2; a weak D match, TRBD2 (7 bases). This CDR3 has 15 residues. V was shortened by 4 bases and J by 7 bases, with 17 bases between the two germline ends. From germline, CDR1 is SGDLS and CDR2 YYNGEE.

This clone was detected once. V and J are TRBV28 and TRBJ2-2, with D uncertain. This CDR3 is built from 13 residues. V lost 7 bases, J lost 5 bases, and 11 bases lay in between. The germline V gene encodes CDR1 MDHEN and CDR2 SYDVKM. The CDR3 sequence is CASTPSWTGELFF. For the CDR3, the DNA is TGTGCCAGCACCCCCTCGTGGACCGGGGAGCTGTTTTTT.

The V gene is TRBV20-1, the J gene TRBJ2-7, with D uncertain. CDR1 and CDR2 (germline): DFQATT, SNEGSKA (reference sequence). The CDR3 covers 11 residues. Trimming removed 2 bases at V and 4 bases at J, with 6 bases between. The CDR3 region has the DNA TGCAGTGCTAGACTTGTTTACGAGCAGTACTTC. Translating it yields CSARLVYEQYF.

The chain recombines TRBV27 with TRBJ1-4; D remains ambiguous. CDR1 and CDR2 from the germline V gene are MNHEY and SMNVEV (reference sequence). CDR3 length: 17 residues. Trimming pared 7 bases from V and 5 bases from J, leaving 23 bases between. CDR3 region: CASKISGEGWLNEKLFF. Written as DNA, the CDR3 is TGTGCCAGCAAGATCTCAGGTGAAGGCTGGTTAAATGAAAAACTGTTTTTT.

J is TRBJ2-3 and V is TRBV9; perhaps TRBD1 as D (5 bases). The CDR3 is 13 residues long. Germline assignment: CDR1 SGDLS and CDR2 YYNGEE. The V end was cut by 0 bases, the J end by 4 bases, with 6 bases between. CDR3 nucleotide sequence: TGTGCCAGCAGCGTAGTAGGGGCAGATACGCAGTATTTT. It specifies CASSVVGADTQYF.

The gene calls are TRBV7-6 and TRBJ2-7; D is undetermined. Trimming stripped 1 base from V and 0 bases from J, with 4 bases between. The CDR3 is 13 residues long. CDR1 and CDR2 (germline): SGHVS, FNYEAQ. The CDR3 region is CASSLGFSYEQYF. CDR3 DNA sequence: TGTGCCAGCAGCTTAGGGTTCTCCTACGAGCAGTACTTC.

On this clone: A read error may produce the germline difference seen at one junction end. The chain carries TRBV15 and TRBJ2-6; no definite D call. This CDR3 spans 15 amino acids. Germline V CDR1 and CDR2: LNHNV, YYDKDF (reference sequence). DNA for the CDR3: TGTGCCACCAACAGAGCTCTCTCTGGGGCCAACGTCCTGACTTTC. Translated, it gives CATNRALSGANVLTF.

This CDR3 reads CASSLLTSGTDTQYF. The CDR3 bases are TGTGCCAGCAGCTTGCTGACATCGGGCACAGATACGCAGTATTTT. This rearrangement joins TRBV5-4 to TRBJ2-3; D is undetermined. This CDR3 is built from 15 residues. In germline, CDR1 is SGHNT, CDR2 YYREEE (reference sequence). The germline V and J ends were trimmed by 1 base and 1 base, with 10 bases remaining between them.

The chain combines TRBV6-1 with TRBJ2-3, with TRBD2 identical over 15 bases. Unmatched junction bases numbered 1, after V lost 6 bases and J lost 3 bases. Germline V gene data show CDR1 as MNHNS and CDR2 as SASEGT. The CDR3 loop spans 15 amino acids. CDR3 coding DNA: TGTGCCAGCAGGGGACTAGCGGGAGGAACAGATACGCAGTATTTT. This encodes CASRGLAGGTDTQYF.

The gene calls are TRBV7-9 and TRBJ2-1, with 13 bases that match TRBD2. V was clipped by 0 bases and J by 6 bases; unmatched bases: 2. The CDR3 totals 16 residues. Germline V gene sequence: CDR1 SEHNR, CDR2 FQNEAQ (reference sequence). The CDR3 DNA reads TGTGCCAGCAGCTTAGCCCGACTAGCGGGGGGCAATGAGCAGTTCTTC. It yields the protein CASSLARLAGGNEQFF.

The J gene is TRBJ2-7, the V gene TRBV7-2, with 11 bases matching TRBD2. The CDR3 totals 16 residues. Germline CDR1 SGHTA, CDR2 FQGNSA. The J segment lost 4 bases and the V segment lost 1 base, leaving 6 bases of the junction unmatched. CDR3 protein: CASSLGGRLAGYEQYF. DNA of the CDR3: TGTGCCAGCAGCTTAGGGGGGAGACTAGCGGGGTACGAGCAGTACTTC.

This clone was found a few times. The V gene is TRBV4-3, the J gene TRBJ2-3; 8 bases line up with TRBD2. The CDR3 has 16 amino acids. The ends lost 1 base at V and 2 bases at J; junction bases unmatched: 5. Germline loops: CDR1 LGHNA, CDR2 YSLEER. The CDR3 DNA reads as TGCGCCAGCAGCCAAGGAGCGGGAGTACTCACAGATACGCAGTATTTT. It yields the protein CASSQGAGVLTDTQYF.